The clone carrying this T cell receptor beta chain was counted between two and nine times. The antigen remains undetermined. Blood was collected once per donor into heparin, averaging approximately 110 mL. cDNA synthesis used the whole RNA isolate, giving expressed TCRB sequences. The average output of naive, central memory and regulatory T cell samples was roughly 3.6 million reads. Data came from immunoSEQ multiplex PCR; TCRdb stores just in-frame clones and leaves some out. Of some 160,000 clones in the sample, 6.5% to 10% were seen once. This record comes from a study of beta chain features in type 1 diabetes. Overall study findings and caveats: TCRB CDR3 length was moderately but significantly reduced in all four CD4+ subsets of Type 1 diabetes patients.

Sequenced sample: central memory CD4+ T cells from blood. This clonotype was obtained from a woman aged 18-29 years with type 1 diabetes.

For the CDR3, the DNA is TGCGCCAGCAGCCAAGAGAGGGGGTATGGCGCTGAAGCTTTCTTT. Protein product: CASSQERGYGAEAFF. The chain has TRBV4-3 and TRBJ1-1; TRBD1 might be the D (6 bases). Trimming stripped 0 bases from V and 6 bases from J, with 14 bases between. CDR3 length equals 15 residues. The germline V gene encodes CDR1 LGHNA and CDR2 YSLEER.